This T cell receptor (beta chain) was sequenced during a study of shared clonotypes between healthy human individuals. Background on the study: Researchers assigned three CD4 naive, three CD4 memory, two CD8 naive and one CD8 memory plate to each donor.

Each cell subset's genomic DNA was divided evenly among several immunoSEQ plates. Measured with immunoSEQ multiplex PCR; TCRdb has only the in-frame clones, and not every one. The table has 550,000 to 650,000 clones, about 96% seen once. The naive CD8 fraction comprised CD45RO-negative cells positively selected for CCR7 and excluded terminally differentiated effector memory CD45RA+ cells. Study-wide results and limits: Memory subsets had estimated richness that was generally smaller than that of naive subsets.

A note on this clone: The antigen is undetermined.

V lost 0 bases, J lost 3 bases, and 17 bases stayed unmatched. This CDR3 has 20 amino acids. Germline CDR1 reads ENHRY; CDR2 reads SYGVKD. Source material: naive CD8+ T cells sorted from blood. The receptor was derived from a woman between 25 and 40 years old in good health. The chain carries TRBV10-3 and TRBJ2-7, with 10 bases aligning to TRBD2. The CDR3 loop is CAISESKGNSGRPRYYEQYF. CDR3 in DNA: TGTGCCATCAGTGAGTCGAAAGGAAATAGCGGGAGGCCACGCTACTACGAGCAGTACTTC.